Given below is one T cell receptor beta chain in context. What it binds is not known. Germline and junction disagree at one end, which may indicate a read error. Germline CDR1 and CDR2: MRHNA and SNTAGT. This CDR3 spans 15 amino acids. The sample belongs to a study of T-cell memory formation after mild COVID-19. Study-level findings and limits: Clones that shrank (day 15 to 85) were balanced CD4/CD8, whereas later expanders leaned CD4+.

TCRdb analysed the 5' RACE reads with MiXCR anew, one entry per CDR3 protein. The sample has hundreds of thousands of distinct CDR3 sequences, about 20% seen once. The genes are TRBV6-4 and TRBJ2-3; 12 positions match TRBD2. The clonotype was recovered from an adult woman who had mild COVID-19 (a few samples of this study predate the infection). Cell type and time point are not known. The sequenced material came from PBMCs or a T cell subset sorted from them (not recorded which). The CDR3 coding sequence is TGTGCCAGCAGTGACTCGACTAGCGGGGGAGATACGCCGTATTTT. Translation: CASSDSTSGGDTPYF.